This T cell receptor (beta chain) was identified in a study of cytomegalovirus exposure and HLA in healthy donors. Study-level points and caveats: A few chains tied to CMV proved CMV antigen-specific in vitro. As a later analysis showed, several of the most significant clusters appeared to be linked to common viral pathogens.

In the PCR, 60 Vbeta and 13 Jbeta primers were used. Here immunoSEQ multiplex PCR was the method, and the copy in TCRdb shows in-frame clones only, minus some. The sample table sets out 150,000 to 250,000 clones. About this clone itself: The antigen is undetermined.

The source is a boy between 5 and 17 years old in good health and CMV-seronegative. Sequences were obtained from PBMCs.

DNA of the CDR3: TGTGCCAGCAGCCAATTCGGACAGGCCGCCCTGAGCTCCTATAATTCACCCCTCCACTTT. The encoded protein is CASSQFGQAALSSYNSPLHF. The chain recombines TRBV4-2 with TRBJ1-6, with TRBD1 identical over 7 bases. The CDR3 loop spans 20 amino acids. V shed 2 bases and J 0 bases; nucleotides not matched to a gene: 13. Looked up from germline, CDR1 is LGHNA and CDR2 is YNFKEQ.